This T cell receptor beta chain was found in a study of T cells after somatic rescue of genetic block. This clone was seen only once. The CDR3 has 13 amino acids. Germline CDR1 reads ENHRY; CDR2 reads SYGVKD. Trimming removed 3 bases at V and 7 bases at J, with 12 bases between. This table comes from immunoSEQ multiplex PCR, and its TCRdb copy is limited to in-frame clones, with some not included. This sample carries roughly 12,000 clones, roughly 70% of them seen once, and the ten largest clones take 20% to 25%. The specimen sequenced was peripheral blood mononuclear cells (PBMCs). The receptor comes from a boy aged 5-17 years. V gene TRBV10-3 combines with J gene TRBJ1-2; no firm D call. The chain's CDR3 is CAISDSRGPGYTF. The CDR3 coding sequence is TGTGCCATCAGTGACTCGAGAGGCCCTGGCTACACCTTC.